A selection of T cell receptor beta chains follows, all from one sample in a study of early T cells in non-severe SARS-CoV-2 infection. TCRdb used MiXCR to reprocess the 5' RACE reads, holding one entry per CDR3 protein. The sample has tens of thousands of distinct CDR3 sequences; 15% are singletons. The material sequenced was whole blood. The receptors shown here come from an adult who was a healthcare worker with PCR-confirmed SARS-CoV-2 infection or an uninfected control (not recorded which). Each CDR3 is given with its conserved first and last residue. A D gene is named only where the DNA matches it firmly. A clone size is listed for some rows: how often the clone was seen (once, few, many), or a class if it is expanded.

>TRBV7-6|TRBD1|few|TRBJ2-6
CASSLPRGLGANVLTF
TGTGCCAGCAGCTTACCTAGGGGGCTTGGGGCCAACGTCCTGACTTTC
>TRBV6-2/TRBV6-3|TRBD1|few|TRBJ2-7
CASSSWTGTEQYF
TGTGCCAGCAGTTCCTGGACAGGAACCGAGCAGTACTTC
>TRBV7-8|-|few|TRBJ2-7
CASSHPGTFFSTDEQYF
TGTGCCAGCAGCCACCCCGGGACATTCTTCAGCACCGACGAGCAGTACTTC
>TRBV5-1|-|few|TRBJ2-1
CASSSDRNNEQFF
TGCGCCAGCAGCTCGGACAGAAACAATGAGCAGTTCTTC
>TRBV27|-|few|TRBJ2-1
CASSFDGYNEQFF
TGTGCCAGCAGTTTCGACGGATACAATGAGCAGTTCTTC
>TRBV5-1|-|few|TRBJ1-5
CASSSFPDQPQHF
TGCGCCAGCAGCTCGTTCCCCGATCAGCCCCAGCATTTT
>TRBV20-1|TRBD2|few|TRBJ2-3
CSARDPAGETDTQYF
TGCAGTGCTAGAGATCCCGCGGGAGAGACAGATACGCAGTATTTT
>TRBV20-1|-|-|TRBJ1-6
CSATQPGSEGPLHF
TGCAGTGCTACACAACCCGGGAGCGAAGGACCCCTCCACTTT
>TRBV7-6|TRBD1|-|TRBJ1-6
CASSGRDRGPPLHF
TGTGCCAGCAGCGGCCGGGACAGGGGACCCCCCCTCCACTTT
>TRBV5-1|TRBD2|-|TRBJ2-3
CASSELAASTDTQYF
TGCGCCAGCAGCGAACTAGCGGCTAGCACAGATACGCAGTATTTT
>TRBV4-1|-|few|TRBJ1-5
CASSQDITGHQPQHF
TGCGCCAGCAGCCAAGACATTACAGGGCATCAGCCCCAGCATTTT
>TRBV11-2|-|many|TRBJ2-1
CASSSSREQFF
TGTGCCAGCAGCTCATCTAGGGAGCAGTTCTTC
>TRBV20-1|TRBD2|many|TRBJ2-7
CSARARPRLAGRAEGYEQYF
TGCAGTGCTAGAGCCAGACCCCGACTAGCGGGAAGGGCAGAGGGCTACGAGCAGTACTTC
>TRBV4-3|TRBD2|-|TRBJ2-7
CASSHGLGTWEQYF
TGCGCCAGCAGCCACGGACTAGGGACGTGGGAGCAGTACTTC
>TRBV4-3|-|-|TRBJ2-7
CASSQGSAGDYEQYF
TGCGCCAGCAGCCAAGGGTCCGCAGGGGATTACGAGCAGTACTTC
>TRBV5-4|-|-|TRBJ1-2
CASSLGSGVSNGYTF
TGTGCCAGCAGCTTGGGTTCTGGGGTATCCAATGGCTACACCTTC
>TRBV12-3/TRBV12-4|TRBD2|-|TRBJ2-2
CASRHGREGTGELFF
TGTGCCAGCAGGCATGGGCGGGAGGGCACCGGGGAGCTGTTTTTT
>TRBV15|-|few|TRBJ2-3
CATSIRRAAAGYGGDTQYF
TGTGCCACCAGCATCCGCCGGGCAGCCGCGGGCTATGGAGGAGATACGCAGTATTTT
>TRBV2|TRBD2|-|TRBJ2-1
CASFEGGPSNEQFF
TGTGCCAGCTTTGAGGGAGGGCCGAGCAATGAGCAGTTCTTC
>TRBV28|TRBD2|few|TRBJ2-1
CASSLSGGSSNEQFF
TGTGCCAGCAGTTTATCTGGCGGGAGTAGCAATGAGCAGTTCTTC
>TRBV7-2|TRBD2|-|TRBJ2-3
CASSLLAGEDTQYF
TGTGCCAGCAGCTTACTTGCGGGGGAGGATACGCAGTATTTT
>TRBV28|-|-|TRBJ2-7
CASSLGIGSVEQYF
TGTGCCAGCAGTTTAGGCATCGGGAGCGTAGAGCAGTACTTC
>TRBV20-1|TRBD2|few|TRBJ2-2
CSVPTTSGMTGELFF
TGCAGTGTTCCGACGACTAGCGGGATGACCGGGGAGCTGTTTTTT
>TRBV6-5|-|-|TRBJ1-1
CASSYSVMNTEAFF
TGTGCCAGCAGTTATTCGGTCATGAACACTGAAGCTTTCTTT
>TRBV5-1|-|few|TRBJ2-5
CASSWPGYQETQYF
TGCGCCAGCAGCTGGCCGGGCTACCAAGAGACCCAGTACTTC
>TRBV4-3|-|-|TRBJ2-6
CASSQVGSGANVLTF
TGCGCCAGCAGCCAAGTCGGCTCTGGGGCCAACGTCCTGACTTTC